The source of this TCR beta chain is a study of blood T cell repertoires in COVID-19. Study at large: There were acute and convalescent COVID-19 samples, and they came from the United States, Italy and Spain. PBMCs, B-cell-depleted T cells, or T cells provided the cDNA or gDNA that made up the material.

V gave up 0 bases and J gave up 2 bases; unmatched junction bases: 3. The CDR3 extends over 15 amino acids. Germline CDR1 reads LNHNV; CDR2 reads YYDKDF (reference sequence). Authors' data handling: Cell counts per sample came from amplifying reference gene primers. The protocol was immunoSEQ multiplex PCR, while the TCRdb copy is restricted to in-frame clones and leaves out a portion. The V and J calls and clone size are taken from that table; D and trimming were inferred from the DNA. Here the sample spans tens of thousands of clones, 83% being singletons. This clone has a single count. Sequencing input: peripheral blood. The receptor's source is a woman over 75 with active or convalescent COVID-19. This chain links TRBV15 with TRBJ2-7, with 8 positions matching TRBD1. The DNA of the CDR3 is TGTGCCACCAGCAGAGATGGGACAGGAACCTACGAGCAGTACTTC. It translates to CATSRDGTGTYEQYF.